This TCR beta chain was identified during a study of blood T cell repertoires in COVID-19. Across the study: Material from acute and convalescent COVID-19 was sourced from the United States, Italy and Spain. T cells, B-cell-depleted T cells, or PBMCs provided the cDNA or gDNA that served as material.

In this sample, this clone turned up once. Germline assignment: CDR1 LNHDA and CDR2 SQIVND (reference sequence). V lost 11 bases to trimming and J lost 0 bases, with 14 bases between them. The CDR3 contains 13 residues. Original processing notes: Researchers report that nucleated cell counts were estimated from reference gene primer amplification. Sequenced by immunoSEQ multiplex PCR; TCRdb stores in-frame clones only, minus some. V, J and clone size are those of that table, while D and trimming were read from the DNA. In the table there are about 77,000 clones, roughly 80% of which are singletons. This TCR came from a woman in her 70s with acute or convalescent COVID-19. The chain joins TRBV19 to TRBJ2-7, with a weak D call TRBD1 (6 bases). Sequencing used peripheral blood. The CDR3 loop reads CAPHRESSYEQYF. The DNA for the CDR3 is TGTGCCCCTCACAGGGAAAGCTCCTACGAGCAGTACTTC.